Given below is one TCR beta chain in context. These data come from a study of response to subunit inactivated influenza vaccine. Germline-derived CDR1 and CDR2 are DFQATT and SNEGSKA (reference sequence). The CDR3 is 12 residues long. V trimming: 4 bases; J trimming: 7 bases; junction bases outside the gene matches: 6. One entry per CDR3 protein, called by TCRdb with MiXCR from the RT-PCR reads. This sample carries about 540,000 distinct CDR3 sequences, around 25% of them seen once, and the ten largest clones take approximately 3%. The data were also submitted as part of a second study, on T cells expressing NK-cell markers. From that second work: With UMIs, 5'RACE template switching was used to make TCR beta cDNA. The contribution of dominant NKG2C+ clonotypes to CD8+ T cells in five to seven donors was roughly 1.0-7.0%.

This receptor was taken from a man in his fifties who received an inactivated influenza vaccine. The chain has TRBV20-1 and TRBJ1-1; 7 nucleotides line up with TRBD1. Specimen: CD4+ T cells sorted from PBMCs, collected 11 to 12 days after vaccination. This CDR3 reads CSAKPGGIEAFF. CDR3 coding DNA: TGCAGTGCTAAACCAGGGGGGATTGAAGCTTTCTTT.